This T cell receptor (beta chain) appears in the sequencing data of a study of cytomegalovirus exposure and HLA in healthy donors. It was with 60 Vbeta and 13 Jbeta primers that the PCR ran. Libraries were prepared by immunoSEQ multiplex PCR; TCRdb keeps only in-frame clonotypes and omits some of them. The sample includes 150,000 to 200,000 clones, just over 75% of them seen just once. Germline values: CDR1 GTSNPN, CDR2 SVGIG (reference sequence). CDR3 size: 13 residues. The germline V and J ends were trimmed by 5 bases and 3 bases, with 13 bases remaining between them. The sequencing sample was made of PBMCs. The source of this sequence is a woman aged 25 to 39 in good health and CMV-seropositive. The rearrangement uses TRBV30 and TRBJ1-1; D might be TRBD1 (6 bases). CDR3 DNA: TGTGCCTGGCACCCGGGACATTACACTGAAGCTTTCTTT. This translates into CAWHPGHYTEAFF.